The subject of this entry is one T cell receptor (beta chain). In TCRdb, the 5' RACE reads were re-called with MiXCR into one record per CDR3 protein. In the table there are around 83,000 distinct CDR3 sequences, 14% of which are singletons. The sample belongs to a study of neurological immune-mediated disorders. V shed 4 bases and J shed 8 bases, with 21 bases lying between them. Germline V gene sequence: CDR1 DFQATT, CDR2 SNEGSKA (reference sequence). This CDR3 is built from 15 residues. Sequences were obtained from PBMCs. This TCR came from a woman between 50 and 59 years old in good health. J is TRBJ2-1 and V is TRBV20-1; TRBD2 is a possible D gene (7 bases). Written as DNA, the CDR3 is TGCAGTGCTAACGGGGGGCCTCGCGGAATCGATGAGCAGTTCTTC. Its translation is CSANGGPRGIDEQFF.